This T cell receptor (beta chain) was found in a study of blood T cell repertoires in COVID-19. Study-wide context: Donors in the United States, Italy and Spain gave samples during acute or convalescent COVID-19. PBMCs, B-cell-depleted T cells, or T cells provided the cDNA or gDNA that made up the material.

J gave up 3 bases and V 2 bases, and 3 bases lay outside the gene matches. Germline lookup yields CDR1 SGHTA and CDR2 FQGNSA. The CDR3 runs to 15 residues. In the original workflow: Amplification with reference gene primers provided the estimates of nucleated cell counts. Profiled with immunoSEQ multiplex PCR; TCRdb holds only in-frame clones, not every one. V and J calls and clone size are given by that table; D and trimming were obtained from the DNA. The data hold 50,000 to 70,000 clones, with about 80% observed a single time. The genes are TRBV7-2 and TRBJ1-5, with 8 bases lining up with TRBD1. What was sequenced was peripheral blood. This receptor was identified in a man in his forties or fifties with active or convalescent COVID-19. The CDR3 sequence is CASSLLGQVNQPQHF. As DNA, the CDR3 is TGTGCCAGCAGCTTATTGGGACAGGTCAATCAGCCCCAGCATTTT.